A single T cell receptor (beta chain) is shown here with its context. Its antigen target is currently unknown. Base qualities are not recorded, but no much larger clone differs from it by a single base. The entry originates in a study of control samples from healthy donors and cancer patients (dated by TCRdb to 2020 to 2022). The CDR3 covers 12 residues, taking in both the cysteine and the phenylalanine. The retained sequence is limited to the CDR3, 36 bases, with the frame set at the first base. The CDR1 and CDR2 encoded by the germline V gene (reference sequence) are GTSNPN and SVGIG. V is clipped by 5 bases and J by 3 bases, and the sequence between their germline boundaries is 8 bases long. Receptor libraries were prepared by the immunoSEQ multiplex PCR assay. Not all clones reach the TCRdb copy of this immuneACCESS table, which keeps in-frame sequences only. Checked studies attribute under half of the gap to unresolved V genes and leave the rest unexplained. The sample table lists about 170,000 clones, roughly nine tenths of them with a count of one. Approximately 1.6% of the sample rests with the top ten.

Sequenced sample: blood. The TCR sequence derives from a woman aged 25-40 years in good health. Here the chain combines TRBV30 and TRBJ1-5; the D gene identity is not certain. CDR3 sequence: CAWGESNQPQHF. The nucleotide sequence reads as follows: TGTGCCTGGGGGGAGTCCAATCAGCCCCAGCATTTT.